This TCR beta chain was retrieved from a study of T cells in Graves' hyperthyroidism and ophthalmopathy. The PBMCs studied were ones that came from 8 to 10 ml fresh peripheral blood. The CDR3 loop spans 13 amino acids. Germline lookup yields CDR1 ENHRY and CDR2 SYGVKD. V dropped 5 bases and J dropped 9 bases, with 11 bases sitting between them. The TCR beta CDR3 regions underwent amplification using RNA transcripts as the source. First-round RT-PCR with HTBI primers amplified the TCR CDR3 region. TCRdb re-called the multiplex PCR reads with MiXCR, one entry per CDR3 protein. This table has more than 75,000 distinct CDR3 sequences, over 50% appearing once.

Sample: blood. V and J are TRBV10-3 and TRBJ1-6, with a tentative D call TRBD1 (5 bases). This receptor was taken from a woman in her 40s with Graves' hyperthyroidism. The CDR3 loop reads CAISPWGSSPLHF. The CDR3 DNA reads TGTGCCATCAGTCCATGGGGGAGTTCACCCCTCCACTTT.